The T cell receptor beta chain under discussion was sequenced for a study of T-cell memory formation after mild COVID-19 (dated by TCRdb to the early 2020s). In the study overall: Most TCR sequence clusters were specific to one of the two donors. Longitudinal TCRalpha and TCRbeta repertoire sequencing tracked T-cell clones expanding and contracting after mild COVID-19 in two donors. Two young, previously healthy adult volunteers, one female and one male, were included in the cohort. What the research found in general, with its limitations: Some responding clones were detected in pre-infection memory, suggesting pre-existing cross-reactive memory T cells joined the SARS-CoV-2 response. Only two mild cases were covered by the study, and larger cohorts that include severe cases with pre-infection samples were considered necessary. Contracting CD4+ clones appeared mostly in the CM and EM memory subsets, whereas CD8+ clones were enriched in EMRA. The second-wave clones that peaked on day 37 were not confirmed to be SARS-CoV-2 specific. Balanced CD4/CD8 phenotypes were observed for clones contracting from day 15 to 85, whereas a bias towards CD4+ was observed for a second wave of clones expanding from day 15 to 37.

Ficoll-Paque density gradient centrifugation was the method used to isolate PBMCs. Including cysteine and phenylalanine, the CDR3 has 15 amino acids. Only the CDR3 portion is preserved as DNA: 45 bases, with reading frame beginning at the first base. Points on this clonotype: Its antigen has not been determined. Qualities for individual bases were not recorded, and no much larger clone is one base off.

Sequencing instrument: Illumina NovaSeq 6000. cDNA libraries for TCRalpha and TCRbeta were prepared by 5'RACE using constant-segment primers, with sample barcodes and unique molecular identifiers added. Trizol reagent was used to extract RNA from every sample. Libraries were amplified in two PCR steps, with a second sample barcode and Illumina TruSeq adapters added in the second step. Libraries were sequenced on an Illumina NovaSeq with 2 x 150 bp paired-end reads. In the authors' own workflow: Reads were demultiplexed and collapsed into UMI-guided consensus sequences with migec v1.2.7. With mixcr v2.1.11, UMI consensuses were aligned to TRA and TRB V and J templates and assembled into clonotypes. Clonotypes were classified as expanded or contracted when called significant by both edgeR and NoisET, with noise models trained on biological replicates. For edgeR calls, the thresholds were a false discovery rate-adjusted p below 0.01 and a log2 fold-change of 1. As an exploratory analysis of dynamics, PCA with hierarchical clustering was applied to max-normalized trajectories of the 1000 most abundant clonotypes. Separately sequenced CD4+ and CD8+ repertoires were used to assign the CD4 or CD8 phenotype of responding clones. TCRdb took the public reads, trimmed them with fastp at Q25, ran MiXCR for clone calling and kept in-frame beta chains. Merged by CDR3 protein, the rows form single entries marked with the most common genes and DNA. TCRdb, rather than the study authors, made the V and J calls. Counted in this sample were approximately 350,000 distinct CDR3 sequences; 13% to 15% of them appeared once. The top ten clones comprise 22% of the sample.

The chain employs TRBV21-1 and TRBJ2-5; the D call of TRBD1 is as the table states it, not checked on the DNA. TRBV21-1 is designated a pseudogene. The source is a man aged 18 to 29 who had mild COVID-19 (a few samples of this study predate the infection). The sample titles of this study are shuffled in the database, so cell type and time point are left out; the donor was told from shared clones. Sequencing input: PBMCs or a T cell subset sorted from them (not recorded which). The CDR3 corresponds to CASSQGWAYQETQYF. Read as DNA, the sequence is TGTGCCAGCAGTCAGGGTTGGGCTTACCAAGAGACCCAGTACTTC.